This TCR beta chain appears in the sequencing data of a study of T cells in Graves' hyperthyroidism and ophthalmopathy (dated by TCRdb to 2018 to 2020). For context, the study as a whole: Peripheral blood was collected at initial diagnosis, before any treatment. TCR V-J signatures able to tell the groups apart were searched for in a discovery cohort of 90 to 100 patients, of whom more than 40 had Graves' ophthalmopathy and around 57 had stable Graves' hyperthyroidism. Prospective prediction of ophthalmopathy was tested in an independent validation cohort consisting of 18 hyperthyroidism patients and around 16 patients who later progressed to ophthalmopathy. The roughly 94 discovery patients were randomly split 7:3 into training and test sets. The study also compared thyroid tissue and blood T-cell repertoires from several Graves' hyperthyroidism patients. Following sampling, methimazole starting at 30 mg daily was given to hyperthyroidism patients, and high-dose intravenous methylprednisolone was given to ophthalmopathy patients. According to the paper, TCR Vbeta CDR3 sequencing was carried out on 120 to 150 peripheral blood samples, which came from over 40 ophthalmopathy, 70 to 80 hyperthyroidism and around 17 progressor patients.

The full study reports these points: Sample size was not statistically predetermined, and blinding of investigators to group allocation was not performed. A model built on a 13 V-J signature distinguished ophthalmopathy from stable hyperthyroidism, reaching roughly 88% sensitivity and approximately 81% specificity in cross-validation and 80%/75% in testing. In validation, the model predicted progression to ophthalmopathy a median of approximately 6.3 months before onset, with approximately 68% sensitivity and almost 75% specificity. Most expanded thyroid clonotypes (frequency above 0.001) were also detected in blood, suggesting blood repertoires may reflect thyroid immune responses.

This clonotype occurred many times. Its antigen specificity is not known. Base quality data are lacking; no much larger clone is found one base away. TCR beta CDR3 regions were amplified from RNA transcripts. A first-round RT-PCR of the TCR CDR3 used the HTBI primer set with the Qiagen OneStep RT-PCR kit. Libraries were constructed in a second round of multiplex PCR, after which size selection and purification were performed. The libraries were sequenced on an Illumina HiSeq2000 using paired-end 100 bp reads. The source study handled its data this way. SOAPnuke was used to process the raw data, removing reads that contained adapters or uncalled bases, had a mean Phred below 15, or lacked an exact match to the constant primer or identifier. COPE v1.2.5 was used to merge the high-quality paired reads, and each unique nucleotide sequence was defined as a clonotype. Clonotypes were aligned to IMGT TRBV, TRBD and TRBJ reference segments using MiTCR v1.1. The analysis included only V-J combinations with a frequency above 0.0001, which together covered more than 98% of the repertoires. The TCS score was defined as the ratio of F50 (clonal expansion) to E x V (chaos), calculated using BLOSUM62-based TCRdist between CDR3 peptides within each V-J. Welch's t-statistics and random forest reduced several hundred V-J features to 13, which were used in a naive Bayes classifier (R e1071). The raw public data were reprocessed by TCRdb itself: fastp quality trimming at Q25, MiXCR clonotype calling, in-frame beta chains only. Rows are combined by CDR3 protein, so each entry shows the most common genes and DNA. The authors' filters were not applied to this entry. The sample data list about 410,000 distinct CDR3 sequences, and about 14% of these were observed just once. 15% to 20% of the sample goes to the ten largest clones.

In the ophthalmopathy patients, disease was moderately to severely active, with a Clinical Activity Score of 3 or more, a NOSPECS grade of 4 or more, and a duration of less than 3 months. Any patient with an uncontrolled infection, another autoimmune disease, pregnancy or lactation was excluded. Diagnoses relied on clinical symptoms, serum thyroxine and TRAb, thyroid ultrasound and orbital computed tomography. PBMCs were separated from roughly 10 ml of fresh peripheral blood using Ficoll-Paque density gradient centrifugation. Total RNA was extracted with Trizol reagent, and quality was checked on an Agilent 2100 Bioanalyzer. The receptor's source is a woman between 25 and 40 years old with Graves' ophthalmopathy. Sequenced input: blood.

The DNA sequence reads TGCGCCAGCAGCTTGGGGGAGGGGCGCGTCACTGAAGCTTTCTTT. Translated, this gives CASSLGEGRVTEAFF. The sequence links TRBV5-1 to TRBJ1-1; the D segment could be TRBD1, given 5 matching bases. At the junction V is shortened by 0 bases and J by 4 bases, with 13 bases in between. CDR1 and CDR2 are read off the germline V gene as SGHRS and YFSETQ. The cysteine opens and the phenylalanine closes a CDR3 of 15 amino acids. The only DNA kept is the CDR3, 45 bases in frame from the first base.